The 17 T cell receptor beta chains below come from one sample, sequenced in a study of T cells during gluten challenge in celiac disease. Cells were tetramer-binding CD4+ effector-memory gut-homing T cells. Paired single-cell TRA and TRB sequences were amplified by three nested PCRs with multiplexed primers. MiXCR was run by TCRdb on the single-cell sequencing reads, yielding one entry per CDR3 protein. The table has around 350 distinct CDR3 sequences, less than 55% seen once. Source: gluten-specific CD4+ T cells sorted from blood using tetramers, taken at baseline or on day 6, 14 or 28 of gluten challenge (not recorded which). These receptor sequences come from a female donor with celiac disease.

CDR3 DNA sequence: TGTGCCAGCAGCGCCACAGGCCGAGATACGCAGTATTTT. Translation gives CASSATGRDTQYF. J is TRBJ2-3 and V is TRBV11-2; D perhaps matches TRBD1 (5 bases). Germline assignment: CDR1 SGHAT and CDR2 FQNNGV. The V and J ends lost 5 bases and 5 bases respectively, with 11 bases between them. The CDR3 is 13 residues long.

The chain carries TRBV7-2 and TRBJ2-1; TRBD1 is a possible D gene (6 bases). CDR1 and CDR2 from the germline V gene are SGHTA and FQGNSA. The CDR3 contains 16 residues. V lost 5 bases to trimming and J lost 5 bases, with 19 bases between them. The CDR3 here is CASSRMTGPYNNEQFF. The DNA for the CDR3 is TGTGCCAGCAGCCGGATGACAGGCCCTTACAACAATGAGCAGTTCTTC. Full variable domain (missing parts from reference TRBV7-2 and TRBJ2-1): GAGVSQSPSNKVTEKGKDVELRCDPISGHTALYWYRQSLGQGLEFLIYFQGNSAPDKSGLPSDRFSAERTGGSVSTLTIQRTQQEDSAVYLCASSRMTGPYNNEQFFGPGTRLTVL.

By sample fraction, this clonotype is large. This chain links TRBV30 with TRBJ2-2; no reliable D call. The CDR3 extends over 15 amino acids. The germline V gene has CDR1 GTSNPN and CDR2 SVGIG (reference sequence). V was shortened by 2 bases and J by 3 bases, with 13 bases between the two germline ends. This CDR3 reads CAWSLLGFDTGELFF. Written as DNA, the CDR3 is TGTGCCTGGAGTCTGCTGGGATTTGACACCGGGGAGCTGTTTTTT.

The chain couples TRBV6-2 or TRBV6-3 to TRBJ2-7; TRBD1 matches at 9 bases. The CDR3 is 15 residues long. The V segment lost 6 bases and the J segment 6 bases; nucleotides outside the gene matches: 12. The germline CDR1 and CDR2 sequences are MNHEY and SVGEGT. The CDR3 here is CASSTLTGGNSEQYF. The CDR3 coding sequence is TGTGCCAGCAGCACATTGACAGGGGGGAATTCCGAGCAGTACTTC.

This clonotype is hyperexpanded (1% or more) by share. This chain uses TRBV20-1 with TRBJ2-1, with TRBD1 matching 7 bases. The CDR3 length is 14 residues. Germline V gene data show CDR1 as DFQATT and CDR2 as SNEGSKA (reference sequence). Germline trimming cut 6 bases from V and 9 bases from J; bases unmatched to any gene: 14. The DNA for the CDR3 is TGCAGTGCAGAACGGACATACGCAGGGGGTGAGCAGTTCTTC. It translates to CSAERTYAGGEQFF.

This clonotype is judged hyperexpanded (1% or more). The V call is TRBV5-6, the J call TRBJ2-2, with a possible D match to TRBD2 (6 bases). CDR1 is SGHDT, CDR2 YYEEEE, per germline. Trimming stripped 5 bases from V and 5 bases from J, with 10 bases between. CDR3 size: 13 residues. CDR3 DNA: TGTGCCAGCAGTTTCGGGACTACCGGGGAGCTGTTTTTT. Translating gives CASSFGTTGELFF.

The CDR3 spells CSVSLAGYQRDTQYF. The CDR3 nucleotides read TGCAGTGTTTCGCTAGCGGGCTACCAACGGGATACGCAGTATTTT. The chain couples TRBV20-1 to TRBJ2-3; 8 bases map to TRBD2. Losses at the gene ends were 7 bases for V and 6 bases for J; bases not matched to a gene: 15. This CDR3 region has 15 residues. Germline CDR1 DFQATT, CDR2 SNEGSKA (reference sequence).

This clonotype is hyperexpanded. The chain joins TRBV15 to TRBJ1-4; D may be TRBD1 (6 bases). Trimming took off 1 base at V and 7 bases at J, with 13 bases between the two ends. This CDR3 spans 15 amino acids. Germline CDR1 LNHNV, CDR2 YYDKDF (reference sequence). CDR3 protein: CATSRAGGAGEKLFF. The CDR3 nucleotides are TGTGCCACCAGCAGAGCCGGGGGGGCGGGTGAAAAACTGTTTTTT. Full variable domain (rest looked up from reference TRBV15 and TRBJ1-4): DAMVIQNPRYQVTQFGKPVTLSCSQTLNHNVMYWYQQKSSQAPKLLFHYYDKDFNNEADTPDNFQSRRPNTSFCFLDIRSPGLGDTAMYLCATSRAGGAGEKLFFGSGTQLSVL.

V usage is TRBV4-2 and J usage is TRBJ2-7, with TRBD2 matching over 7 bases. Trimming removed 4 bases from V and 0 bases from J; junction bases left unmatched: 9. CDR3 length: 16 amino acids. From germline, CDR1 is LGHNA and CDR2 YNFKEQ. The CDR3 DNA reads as TGTGCCAGCAGCCGGGGGGGGGGGGGGGGCTCCTACGAGCAGTACTTC. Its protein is CASSRGGGGGSYEQYF.

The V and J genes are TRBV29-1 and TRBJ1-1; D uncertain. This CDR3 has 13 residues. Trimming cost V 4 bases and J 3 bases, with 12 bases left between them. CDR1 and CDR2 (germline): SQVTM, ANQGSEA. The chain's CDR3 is CSVALSSDTEAFF. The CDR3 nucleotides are TGCAGCGTTGCCCTCAGTAGTGACACTGAAGCTTTCTTT.

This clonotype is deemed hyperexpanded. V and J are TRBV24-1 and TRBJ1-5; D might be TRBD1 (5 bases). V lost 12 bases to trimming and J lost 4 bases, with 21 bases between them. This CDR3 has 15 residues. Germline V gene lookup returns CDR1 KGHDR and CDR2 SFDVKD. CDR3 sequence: CADKLYVEGNQPQHF. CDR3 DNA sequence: TGTGCCGACAAACTGTATGTTGAGGGGAATCAGCCCCAGCATTTT.

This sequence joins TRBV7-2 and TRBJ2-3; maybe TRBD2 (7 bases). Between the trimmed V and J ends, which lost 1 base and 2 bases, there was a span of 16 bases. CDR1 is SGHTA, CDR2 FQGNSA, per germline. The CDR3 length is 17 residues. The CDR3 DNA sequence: TGTGCCAGCAGCTTAGTAGGTGGGGGGGCGTACACAGATACGCAGTATTTT. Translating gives CASSLVGGGAYTDTQYF.

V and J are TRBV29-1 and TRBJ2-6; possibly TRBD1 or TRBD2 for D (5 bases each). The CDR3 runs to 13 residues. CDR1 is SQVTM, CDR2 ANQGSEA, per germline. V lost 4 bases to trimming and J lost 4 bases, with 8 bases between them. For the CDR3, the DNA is TGCAGCGTTGGTGGGGGAGGGGCCAACGTCCTGACTTTC. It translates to CSVGGGGANVLTF.

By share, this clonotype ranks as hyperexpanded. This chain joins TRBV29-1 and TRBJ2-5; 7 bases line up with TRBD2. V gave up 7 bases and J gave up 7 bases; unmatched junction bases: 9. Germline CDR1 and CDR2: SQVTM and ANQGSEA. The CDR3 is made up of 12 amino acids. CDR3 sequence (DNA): TGCAGCGGGGGCGGCTGGGAGGGGACCCAGTACTTC. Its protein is CSGGGWEGTQYF.

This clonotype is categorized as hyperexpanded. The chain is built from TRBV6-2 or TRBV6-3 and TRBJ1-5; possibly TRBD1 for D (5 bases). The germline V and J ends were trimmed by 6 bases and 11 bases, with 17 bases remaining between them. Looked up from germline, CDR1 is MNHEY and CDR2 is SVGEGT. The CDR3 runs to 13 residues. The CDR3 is CASSPTLGGAQHF. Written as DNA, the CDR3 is TGTGCCAGCAGCCCGACCCTTGGGGGAGCCCAGCATTTT.

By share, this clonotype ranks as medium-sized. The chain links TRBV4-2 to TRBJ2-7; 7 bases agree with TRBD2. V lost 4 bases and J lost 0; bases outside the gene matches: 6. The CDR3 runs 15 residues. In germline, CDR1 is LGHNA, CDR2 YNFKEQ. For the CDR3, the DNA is TGTGCCAGCAGCCGGGGGGGGGGGGGCTCCTACGAGCAGTACTTC. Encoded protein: CASSRGGGGSYEQYF.

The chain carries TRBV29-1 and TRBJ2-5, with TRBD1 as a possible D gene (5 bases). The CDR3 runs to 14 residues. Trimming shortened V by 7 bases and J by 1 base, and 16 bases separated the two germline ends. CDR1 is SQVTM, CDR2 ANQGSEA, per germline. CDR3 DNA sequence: TGCAGCGGAAAGACAGATTGGACCCAAGAGACCCAGTACTTC. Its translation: CSGKTDWTQETQYF.